The 27 T cell receptor beta chains below come from one sample, sequenced in a study of blood T cell repertoires in COVID-19. Some clones are missing from TCRdb's copy, which holds only in-frame ones; the method was immunoSEQ multiplex PCR. The data hold some 220,000 clones, with about four fifths observed a single time. The sequencing sample was made of PBMCs or T cells enriched from blood (not recorded which). The receptors were sampled from a woman between 35 and 50 years old with acute COVID-19.

This clone came up once. As DNA, the CDR3 is TGTGCCAGCAGCCCCCCTACAGGGATGAACACTGAAGCTTTCTTT. It yields the protein CASSPPTGMNTEAFF. This rearrangement joins TRBV7-7 to TRBJ1-1; the D gene is possibly TRBD1 (6 bases). The CDR3 spans 15 residues. Trimming took 5 bases from V and 0 from J, leaving 13 bases between them. Germline-derived CDR1 and CDR2 are SSHAT and FNYEAQ (reference sequence).

This clone came up a few times. This chain joins TRBV10-3 and TRBJ2-2, with 10 bases lining up with TRBD2. CDR3 length: 16 amino acids. V was pared by 4 bases and J by 2 bases, with 4 bases of the junction left unmatched. Germline V gives CDR1 ENHRY, CDR2 SYGVKD. The CDR3, as DNA: TGTGCCATCAGTGTCCTAGCGGGGGTCAACACCGGGGAGCTGTTTTTT. Translating it yields CAISVLAGVNTGELFF.

This chain connects TRBV19 to TRBJ2-1; D may be TRBD1 (5 bases). The V end lost 1 base, the J end lost 9 bases, and 10 bases lay between the germline ends. The CDR3 runs to 13 residues. Germline CDR1 and CDR2: LNHDA and SQIVND (reference sequence). The CDR3 bases are TGTGCCAGTAGTATAGTAGGGGTAGGTGAGCAGTTCTTC. Protein sequence: CASSIVGVGEQFF.

The CDR3 protein is CASSEELAGAYNEQFF. In DNA form, the CDR3 reads TGTGCCAGCAGTGAGGAACTAGCGGGAGCCTACAATGAGCAGTTCTTC. V usage is TRBV6-1 and J usage is TRBJ2-1, with TRBD2 identical over 11 bases. Looked up from germline, CDR1 is MNHNS and CDR2 is SASEGT. The J segment lost 2 bases and the V segment lost 3 bases, leaving 3 bases of the junction unmatched. The CDR3 contains 16 residues.

V is TRBV7-2 and J is TRBJ1-1; 8 bases match TRBD1. Germline CDR1 SGHTA, CDR2 FQGNSA. V trimming: 1 base; J trimming: 4 bases; junction bases outside the gene matches: 5. The CDR3 spans 15 residues. CDR3 protein: CASSLGPGGGTEAFF. The CDR3 region has the DNA TGTGCCAGCAGCTTAGGTCCAGGGGGCGGCACTGAAGCTTTCTTT.

The chain couples TRBV11-2 to TRBJ1-1; a weak D match, TRBD1 (5 bases). Trimming left V 2 bases short and J 0 bases short, with 13 bases between. Per germline, CDR1 SGHAT and CDR2 FQNNGV. CDR3 length: 16 amino acids. In DNA, the CDR3 is TGTGCCAGCAGCTTAAGTTTCGGACACATGAACACTGAAGCTTTCTTT. This translates into CASSLSFGHMNTEAFF.

This rearrangement joins TRBV19 to TRBJ1-6, with TRBD1 as a possible D gene (5 bases). Germline loops: CDR1 LNHDA, CDR2 SQIVND (reference sequence). V was trimmed by 6 bases and J by 7 bases, leaving 16 bases between them. The length of the CDR3 is 15 residues. The CDR3 spells CASRIDRGGNSPLHF. The CDR3 coding sequence is TGTGCCAGTAGGATCGACCGCGGGGGGAATTCACCCCTCCACTTT.

The chain employs TRBV5-1 and TRBJ2-7; D possibly corresponds to TRBD1 (6 bases). Germline-derived CDR1 and CDR2 are SGHRS and YFSETQ. The CDR3 runs 14 residues. Trimming took 6 bases from V and 0 from J, leaving 13 bases between them. The CDR3 DNA sequence: TGCGCCAGCAAGGACAGACAAATCTCCTACGAGCAGTACTTC. Encoded protein: CASKDRQISYEQYF.

V and J are TRBV2 and TRBJ1-4, with D perhaps matching TRBD1 (5 bases). This CDR3 is built from 13 residues. V gave up 7 bases and J gave up 5 bases, with 11 bases separating them. Germline V CDR1 and CDR2: SNHLY, FYNNEI. The CDR3 DNA reads as TGTGCCAGCACGGGGGTTTGGAATGAAAAACTGTTTTTT. Encoded protein: CASTGVWNEKLFF.

The chain combines TRBV7-2 with TRBJ2-1; TRBD2 aligns across 9 bases. Germline V gene data show CDR1 as SGHTA and CDR2 as FQGNSA. V shed 6 bases, J shed 10 bases, and the junction held 4 bases outside the gene matches. CDR3 length: 12 amino acids. CDR3 protein: CASRASGDEQFF. CDR3 in DNA: TGTGCCAGCAGGGCTAGCGGGGACGAGCAGTTCTTC.

This chain uses TRBV9 with TRBJ2-5; 7 bases match TRBD1. Germline V CDR1 and CDR2: SGDLS, YYNGEE. V was clipped by 3 bases and J by 1 base; unmatched bases: 3. The length of the CDR3 is 14 residues. The CDR3 here is CASSAGTVQETQYF. The CDR3 bases are TGTGCCAGCAGCGCAGGGACAGTCCAAGAGACCCAGTACTTC.

The CDR3, as DNA: TGTGCCAGCAGCAAACCCACAGGGGGACATAGCAATCAGCCCCAGCATTTT. This encodes CASSKPTGGHSNQPQHF. V and J are TRBV21-1 and TRBJ1-5; the table's D call of TRBD1 was not tested on the DNA. TRBV21-1 is classified as a pseudogene. The CDR3 sequence is 17 residues long.

The chain has TRBV10-3 and TRBJ2-7, with 7 bases that match TRBD1. V trimming: 3 bases; J trimming: 6 bases; junction bases outside the gene matches: 8. CDR1 and CDR2 from the germline V gene are ENHRY and SYGVKD. CDR3 size: 14 residues. CDR3 in amino acids: CAISESGQLSEQYF. CDR3 sequence (DNA): TGTGCCATCAGTGAATCGGGACAGCTTAGCGAGCAGTACTTC.

The rearrangement joins TRBV30 to TRBJ1-1; the D is unclear. The CDR3 consists of 11 residues. Germline loops: CDR1 GTSNPN, CDR2 SVGIG (reference sequence). V was trimmed by 4 bases and J by 7 bases, leaving 10 bases between them. The CDR3 coding sequence is TGTGCCTGGACGGGAGAGGTTGAAGCTTTCTTT. Residues: CAWTGEVEAFF.

This chain links TRBV29-1 with TRBJ1-1; D might be TRBD1 (6 bases). This CDR3 spans 10 amino acids. Germline V gene data show CDR1 as SQVTM and CDR2 as ANQGSEA. Trimming removed 5 bases at V and 8 bases at J, with 9 bases between. CDR3 coding DNA: TGCAGCGTTTCTAGGGGGGAAGCTTTCTTT. Residues: CSVSRGEAFF.

V and J are TRBV3-1 (or the pseudogene TRBV3-2) and TRBJ2-7; 7 nucleotides agree with TRBD1. The CDR3 consists of 12 residues. Germline V gives CDR1 LGHDT, CDR2 YNNKEL (reference sequence). V trimming: 3 bases; J trimming: 4 bases; junction bases outside the gene matches: 0. Here the CDR3 DNA reads TGTGCCAGCAGCCAGACAGGGTACGAGCAGTACTTC. This gives the protein CASSQTGYEQYF.

The chain couples TRBV20-1 to TRBJ2-3, with 9 bases lining up with TRBD2. The CDR3 is 15 residues long. Germline V gene lookup returns CDR1 DFQATT and CDR2 SNEGSKA (reference sequence). The trim removed 3 bases at V and 2 bases at J, leaving 6 bases unmatched. This CDR3 reads CSASNLAGPTDTQYF. The CDR3 coding sequence is TGCAGTGCTAGTAATCTAGCGGGACCCACAGATACGCAGTATTTT.

This clone is a singleton in its sample. This rearrangement joins TRBV15 to TRBJ2-3; perhaps TRBD2 as D (6 bases). The V gene's germline CDR1 is LNHNV and CDR2 YYDKDF (reference sequence). The CDR3 totals 12 residues. The ends were cut back, 4 bases at V and 5 bases at J, with 7 bases in the middle. In DNA form, the CDR3 reads TGTGCCACCAGCACTAGCGTAGATACGCAGTATTTT. As protein: CATSTSVDTQYF.

Comments on this clone: This could be a read error, since a much larger clone is one nucleotide away. Other DNA sequences in this sample translate to the same CDR3. The chain couples TRBV10-2 to TRBJ1-6, with 8 bases identical to TRBD1. This CDR3 is 16 amino acids long. From germline, CDR1 is WSHSY and CDR2 SAAADI. Losses at the gene ends were 7 bases for V and 7 bases for J; bases not matched to a gene: 12. The CDR3 loop is CASTNPYRGGNSPLHF. Here the CDR3 DNA reads TGCGCCAGCACGAATCCCTACAGGGGGGGGAATTCACCCCTCCACTTT.

This clone was observed a single time. DNA of the CDR3: TGTGCCAGCAGCACAAGGGGGGGTAATGGCTACACCTTC. This sequence encodes CASSTRGGNGYTF. The rearrangement uses TRBV7-2 and TRBJ1-2; D might be TRBD1 (6 bases). V was trimmed by 5 bases and J by 6 bases, leaving 13 bases between them. Germline values: CDR1 SGHTA, CDR2 FQGNSA. This CDR3 comprises 13 residues.

The V call is TRBV30, the J call TRBJ1-2; 7 bases fit TRBD1. This CDR3 contains 13 residues. Germline trimming cut 4 bases from V and 6 bases from J; bases unmatched to any gene: 8. Germline lookup yields CDR1 GTSNPN and CDR2 SVGIG (reference sequence). In nucleotides, the CDR3 is TGTGCCTGGAAACCCGACAGGGAGGATGGCTACACCTTC. It encodes CAWKPDREDGYTF.

J is TRBJ2-5 and V is TRBV5-6; D is unresolved. The V gene lost 4 bases and the J gene lost 5 bases, with 6 bases spanning the gap. This CDR3 spans 11 amino acids. Germline values: CDR1 SGHDT, CDR2 YYEEEE. The CDR3 nucleotides read TGTGCCAGCAGCGGAGCCGAGACCCAGTACTTC. Its protein is CASSGAETQYF.

The V and J genes are TRBV27 and TRBJ1-2; D possibly corresponds to TRBD1 (5 bases). The V and J ends lost 6 bases and 3 bases respectively, with 14 bases between them. The CDR3 runs to 14 residues. Germline-derived CDR1 and CDR2 are MNHEY and SMNVEV (reference sequence). The CDR3 bases are TGTGCCAGCAGCCGACAGCAATGGGACTATGGCTACACCTTC. It yields the protein CASSRQQWDYGYTF.

This rearrangement joins TRBV19 to TRBJ1-2; no firm D call. Germline values: CDR1 LNHDA, CDR2 SQIVND (reference sequence). Trimming stripped 3 bases from V and 8 bases from J, with 16 bases between. The length of the CDR3 is 14 residues. CDR3: CASSMKGPPGGYTF. CDR3 sequence (DNA): TGTGCCAGTAGTATGAAGGGCCCGCCGGGGGGCTACACCTTC.

The rearrangement joins TRBV9 to TRBJ1-1, with D perhaps TRBD1 (5 bases). The CDR3 contains 16 residues. Germline lookup yields CDR1 SGDLS and CDR2 YYNGEE. The germline V and J ends were trimmed by 4 bases and 1 base, with 17 bases remaining between them. The CDR3 DNA is TGTGCCAGCAGCCCCGCCGGGGGAGGGGCGAACACTGAAGCTTTCTTT. Protein product: CASSPAGGGANTEAFF.

This clone was observed a few times. The chain joins TRBV5-1 to TRBJ2-7; 14 positions agree with TRBD2. Trimming removed 0 bases from V and 3 bases from J; junction bases left unmatched: 8. The CDR3 consists of 18 residues. The germline gives CDR1 SGHRS, CDR2 YFSETQ. Here the CDR3 DNA reads TGCGCCAGCAGCTTGGAAGGACCCGGGACTAGCGGGAGCTACGAGCAGTACTTC. Protein sequence: CASSLEGPGTSGSYEQYF.

The V and J genes are TRBV6-5 and TRBJ1-2, with 7 bases that match TRBD1. Looked up from germline, CDR1 is MNHEY and CDR2 is SVGAGI. The CDR3 is 14 residues long. The ends lost 8 bases at V and 2 bases at J; junction bases unmatched: 8. CDR3 region: CASGPGQSNYGYTF. Written as DNA, the CDR3 is TGTGCCAGCGGGCCGGGACAGTCGAACTATGGCTACACCTTC.